A single sample gave rise to the 14 T cell receptor beta chains below, sequenced in a study of CD8 T cells in Susac syndrome. Roughly 0.45 to 1 ug RNA was reverse transcribed with random hexamers. TCRdb processed the immunoSEQ multiplex PCR reads anew with MiXCR; each CDR3 protein has one entry. The table includes around 270,000 distinct CDR3 sequences, over 75% detected once. The sequencing input was CD8+ T cells from PBMCs. The receptor set was obtained from a human donor with multiple sclerosis.

V usage is TRBV7-9 and J usage is TRBJ1-1, with 8 positions matching TRBD1. Germline V gives CDR1 SEHNR, CDR2 FQNEAQ (reference sequence). The CDR3 is made up of 17 amino acids. With 5 bases clipped from V and 0 bases from J, the junction kept 11 bases outside the gene matches. CDR3 region: CASSQLNRQGMNTEAFF. The CDR3 DNA is TGTGCCAGCAGCCAGCTAAACCGACAGGGGATGAACACTGAAGCTTTCTTT.

The chain is built from TRBV28 and TRBJ2-3, with D maybe TRBD1 (5 bases). The CDR3 length is 14 residues. The V end was cut by 4 bases, the J end by 6 bases, with 14 bases between. The germline CDR1 and CDR2 sequences are MDHEN and SYDVKM. CDR3 DNA: TGTGCCAGCAGTTCAAACTTAGGGGTGGATACGCAGTATTTT. It specifies CASSSNLGVDTQYF.

The rearrangement uses TRBV15 and TRBJ1-1; tentatively, D is TRBD1 (6 bases). The CDR3 sequence is 15 residues long. V was pared by 3 bases and J by 7 bases, with 18 bases between. The germline V gene encodes CDR1 LNHNV and CDR2 YYDKDF (reference sequence). The CDR3 DNA sequence: TGTGCCACCAGCAGCGGGGGGCGAGACACCGATGAAGCTTTCTTT. Translated, it gives CATSSGGRDTDEAFF.

The gene calls are TRBV3-1 and TRBJ2-3; 10 bases match TRBD2. The V and J ends lost 1 base and 0 bases, in that order; junction bases with no gene match: 7. Per the germline V gene, CDR1 is LGHDT and CDR2 is YNNKEL (reference sequence). This CDR3 is built from 18 residues. CDR3 sequence: CASSQGKREGASTDTQYF. DNA of the CDR3: TGTGCCAGCAGCCAAGGCAAGCGGGAGGGGGCTAGCACAGATACGCAGTATTTT.

The chain joins TRBV24-1 to TRBJ2-7, with D hard to call. The CDR3 runs 15 residues. The V end lost 5 bases, the J end lost 7 bases, and 20 bases lay between the germline ends. CDR1 is KGHDR, CDR2 SFDVKD, per germline. The CDR3 spells CATSGYETTAEEQYF. The CDR3 nucleotides are TGTGCCACCAGTGGGTATGAGACCACGGCGGAGGAGCAGTACTTC.

This clonotype was recorded once. V usage is TRBV7-6 and J usage is TRBJ2-1; weak D call: TRBD2 (6 bases). The CDR3 consists of 17 residues. The V end lost 1 base, the J end lost 6 bases, and 19 bases lay between the germline ends. Germline assignment: CDR1 SGHVS and CDR2 FNYEAQ. The CDR3 DNA reads as TGTGCCAGCAGCTTAGAGGTAGGGAGGTCGTGGGGCAATGAGCAGTTCTTC. Protein sequence: CASSLEVGRSWGNEQFF.

This chain connects TRBV7-9 to TRBJ1-2; 7 bases line up with TRBD1. CDR3 length equals 14 residues. Trimming cost V 3 bases and J 6 bases; bases outside gene matches: 7. Germline-derived CDR1 and CDR2 are SEHNR and FQNEAQ (reference sequence). The CDR3 bases are TGTGCCAGCAGCTTTCAGGGGGGGCCCGATGGCTACACCTTC. Protein product: CASSFQGGPDGYTF. The full variable domain, in which reference TRBV7-9 and TRBJ1-2 provide the parts outside the CDR3, is DTGVSQNPRHKITKRGQNVTFRCDPISEHNRLYWYRQTLGQGPEFLTYFQNEAQLEKSRLLSDRFSAERPKGSFSTLEIQRTEQGDSAMYLCASSFQGGPDGYTFGSGTRLTVV.

CDR3 sequence reads: CATSRGAGVHEQYF. In nucleotides, the CDR3 is TGTGCCACCAGCAGAGGGGCGGGAGTGCACGAGCAGTACTTC. The chain has TRBV15 and TRBJ2-7; 7 bases agree with TRBD2. The CDR3 runs to 14 residues. Germline V lookup: CDR1 LNHNV, CDR2 YYDKDF (reference sequence). J lost 5 bases, V lost 1 base, and 5 bases had no gene match. The full variable domain, rest sourced from reference TRBV15 and TRBJ2-7, is DAMVIQNPRYQVTQFGKPVTLSCSQTLNHNVMYWYQQKSSQAPKLLFHYYDKDFNNEADTPDNFQSRRPNTSFCFLDIRSPGLGDTAMYLCATSRGAGVHEQYFGPGTRLTVT.

This clonotype was observed a handful of times. The chain has TRBV30 and TRBJ2-6, with D hard to call. V dropped 1 base and J dropped 0 bases, with 4 bases sitting between them. Germline CDR1 GTSNPN, CDR2 SVGIG (reference sequence). The length of the CDR3 is 14 residues. The chain's CDR3 is CAWSAGSGANVLTF. CDR3 sequence (DNA): TGTGCCTGGAGTGCGGGCTCTGGGGCCAACGTCCTGACTTTC. The complete variable domain, with remaining parts taken from reference TRBV30 and TRBJ2-6, reads SQTIHQWPATLVQPVGSPLSLECTVEGTSNPNLYWYRQAAGRGLQLLFYSVGIGQISSEVPQNLSASRPQDRQFILSSKKLLLSDSGFYLCAWSAGSGANVLTFGAGSRLTVL.

This CDR3 is CASSLMEGARSYEQYF. The CDR3 coding sequence is TGTGCCAGCAGCCTAATGGAGGGGGCTAGGTCCTACGAGCAGTACTTC. The genes are TRBV7-6 and TRBJ2-7; TRBD1 is a possible D gene (7 bases). Trimming cost V 5 bases and J 1 base, with 18 bases left between them. From germline, CDR1 is SGHVS and CDR2 FNYEAQ. The CDR3 runs 16 residues. The variable domain in full, with the rest retrieved from reference TRBV7-6 and TRBJ2-7, is GAGVSQSPRYKVTKRGQDVALRCDPISGHVSLYWYRQALGQGPEFLTYFNYEAQQDKSGLPNDRFSAERPEGSISTLTIQRTEQRDSAMYRCASSLMEGARSYEQYFGPGTRLTVT.

The CDR3 DNA follows: TGTGCCAGTGGGGACAGGGTAACCCTGACAGATACGCAGTATTTT. Amino acids: CASGDRVTLTDTQYF. The rearrangement uses TRBV19 and TRBJ2-3, with 9 bases identical to TRBD1. V was clipped by 8 bases and J by 3 bases; unmatched bases: 9. The CDR3 runs 15 residues. Germline V gene sequence: CDR1 LNHDA, CDR2 SQIVND (reference sequence).

The V call is TRBV6-2 or TRBV6-3, the J call TRBJ2-5, with D perhaps TRBD1 or TRBD2 (6 bases each). Per the germline V gene, CDR1 is MNHEY and CDR2 is SVGEGT. The CDR3 is made up of 15 amino acids. The V and J ends lost 6 bases and 1 base respectively, with 15 bases between them. The CDR3 nucleotides read TGTGCCAGCAGCCTCTCCCCGGGGGCCCAAGAGACCCAGTACTTC. Residues: CASSLSPGAQETQYF.

A single count supports this clonotype. The CDR3, as DNA: TGTGCCAGCAGTCTCTTTCTCGGGGGGTCCGGGCCCCAGCATTTT. Its translation is CASSLFLGGSGPQHF. The chain combines TRBV27 with TRBJ1-5; possible D gene TRBD1, 5 bases. CDR1 and CDR2 from the germline V gene are MNHEY and SMNVEV (reference sequence). This CDR3 is 15 amino acids long. V lost 5 bases and J 9 bases, leaving 20 bases between the germline ends.

The sample holds one count of this clonotype. The chain employs TRBV4-2 and TRBJ2-7; D is uncertain. The V end lost 6 bases, the J end lost 4 bases, and 13 bases lay between the germline ends. The germline gives CDR1 LGHNA, CDR2 YNFKEQ. This CDR3 has 13 amino acids. The CDR3 sequence: CASRSSPTYEQYF. CDR3 nucleotide sequence: TGTGCCAGCAGGAGTAGTCCGACGTACGAGCAGTACTTC.